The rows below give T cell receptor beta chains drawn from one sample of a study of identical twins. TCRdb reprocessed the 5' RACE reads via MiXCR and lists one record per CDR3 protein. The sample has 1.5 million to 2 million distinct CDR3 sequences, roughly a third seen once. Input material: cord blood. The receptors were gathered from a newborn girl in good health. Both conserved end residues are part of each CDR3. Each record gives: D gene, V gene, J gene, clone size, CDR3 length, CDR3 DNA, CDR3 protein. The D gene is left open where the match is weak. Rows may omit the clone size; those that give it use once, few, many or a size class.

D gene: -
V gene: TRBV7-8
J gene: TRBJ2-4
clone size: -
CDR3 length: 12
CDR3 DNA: TGTGCCAGCAGCCCAATACGGGACATTCACTACTTC
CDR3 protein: CASSPIRDIHYF

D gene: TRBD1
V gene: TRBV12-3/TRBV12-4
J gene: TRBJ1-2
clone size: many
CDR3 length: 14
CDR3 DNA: TGTGCCAGCAGTTTGGGACAGGTTCACTATGGCTACACCTTC
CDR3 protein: CASSLGQVHYGYTF

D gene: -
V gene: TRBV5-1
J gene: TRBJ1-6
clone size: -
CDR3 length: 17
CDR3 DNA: TGCGCCAGCAGCCCCGACGGGTTCAGCTCCTATAATTCACCCCTCCACTTT
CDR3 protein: CASSPDGFSSYNSPLHF

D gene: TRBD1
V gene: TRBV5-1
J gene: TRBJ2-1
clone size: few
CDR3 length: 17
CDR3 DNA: TGCGCCAGCAGCTTGACCGGACAGGGGCGAAATTACAATGAGCAGTTCTTC
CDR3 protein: CASSLTGQGRNYNEQFF

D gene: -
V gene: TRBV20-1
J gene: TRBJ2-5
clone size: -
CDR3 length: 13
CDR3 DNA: TGCAGTGCTAGCCAGGGTAACAAAGAGACCCAGTACTTC
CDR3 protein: CSASQGNKETQYF

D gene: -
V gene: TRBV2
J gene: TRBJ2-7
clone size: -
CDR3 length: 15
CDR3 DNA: TGTGCCAGCAGTGAAGGGGGGCCAGGGGACGACGAGCAGTACTTC
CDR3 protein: CASSEGGPGDDEQYF

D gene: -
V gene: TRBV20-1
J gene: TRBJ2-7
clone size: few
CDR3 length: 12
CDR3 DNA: TGCAGTGCTAGAGGGGACGGGAACGAGCAGTACTTC
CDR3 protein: CSARGDGNEQYF

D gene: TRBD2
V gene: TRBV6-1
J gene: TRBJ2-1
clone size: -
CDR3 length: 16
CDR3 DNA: TGTGCCAGCAGTGAAGCGGGGCCTAGCGGGGGGGATGAGCAGTTCTTC
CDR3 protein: CASSEAGPSGGDEQFF

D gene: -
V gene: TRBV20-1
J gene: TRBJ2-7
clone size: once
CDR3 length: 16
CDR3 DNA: TGCAGTGCTAGAGTTCCTGTCGTCCGGGACTCCTACGAGCAGTACTTC
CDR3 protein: CSARVPVVRDSYEQYF

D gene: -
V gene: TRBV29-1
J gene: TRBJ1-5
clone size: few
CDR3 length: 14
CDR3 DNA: TGCAGCGTTGGGACCCCAGGGGGCAATCAGCCCCAGCATTTT
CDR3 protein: CSVGTPGGNQPQHF

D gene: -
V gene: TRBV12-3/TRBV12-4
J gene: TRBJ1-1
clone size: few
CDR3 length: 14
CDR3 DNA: TGTGCCAGCAGTTTAGGGTTCCCTCGCACTGAAGCTTTCTTT
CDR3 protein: CASSLGFPRTEAFF

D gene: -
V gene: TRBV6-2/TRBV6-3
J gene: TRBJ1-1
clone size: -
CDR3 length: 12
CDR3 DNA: TGTGCCAGCACCCCACATGGGCGGGGAGCTTTCTTT
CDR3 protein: CASTPHGRGAFF

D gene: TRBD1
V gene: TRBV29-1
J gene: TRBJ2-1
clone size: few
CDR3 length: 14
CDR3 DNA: TGCAGCGTTGGCGGGACAGGTACCTACAATGAGCAGTTCTTC
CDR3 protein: CSVGGTGTYNEQFF

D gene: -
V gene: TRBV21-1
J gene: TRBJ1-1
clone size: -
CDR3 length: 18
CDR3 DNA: TGTGCCGGCAGCAAAGACAGGGCCACCCTTTCTATGAACACTGAAGCTTTCTTT
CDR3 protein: CAGSKDRATLSMNTEAFF

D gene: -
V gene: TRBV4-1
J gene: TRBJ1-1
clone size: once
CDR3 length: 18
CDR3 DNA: TGCGCCAGCAGCCAAGAATGGTTGCAGGGATGGCTGGGGGCTGAAGCTTTCTTT
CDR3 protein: CASSQEWLQGWLGAEAFF

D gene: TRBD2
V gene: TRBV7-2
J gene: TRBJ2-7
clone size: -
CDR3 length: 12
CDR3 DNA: TGTGCCAGCGCCCCGGGACTAGACGAGCAGTACTTC
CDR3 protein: CASAPGLDEQYF

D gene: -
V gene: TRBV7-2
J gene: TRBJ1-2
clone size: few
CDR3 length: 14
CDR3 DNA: TGTGCCAGCAGCTTAGCGAGACAGGTTAATGGCTACACCTTC
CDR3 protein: CASSLARQVNGYTF

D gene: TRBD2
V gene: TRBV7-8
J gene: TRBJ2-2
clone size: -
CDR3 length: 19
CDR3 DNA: TGTGCCAGCAGCTTAACTAGCGGGATTCCTCGCACTAACACCGGGGAGCTGTTATTT
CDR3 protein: CASSLTSGIPRTNTGELLF

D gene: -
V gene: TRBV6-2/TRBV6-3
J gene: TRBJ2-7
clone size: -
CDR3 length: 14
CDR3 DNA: TGTGCCAGCAGAGCTACGGGACAAACCTACGAGCAGTACTTC
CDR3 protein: CASRATGQTYEQYF

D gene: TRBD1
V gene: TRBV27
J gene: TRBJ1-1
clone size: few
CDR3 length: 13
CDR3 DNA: TGTGCCAGCAGAAGACAGGGGGGCACTGAAGCTTTCTTT
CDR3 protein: CASRRQGGTEAFF

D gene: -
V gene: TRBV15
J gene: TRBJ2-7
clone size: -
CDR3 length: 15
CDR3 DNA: TGTGCCACCAGCAGGGGTAGCGGAGTGACTGGCGAGCAGTACTTC
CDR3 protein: CATSRGSGVTGEQYF

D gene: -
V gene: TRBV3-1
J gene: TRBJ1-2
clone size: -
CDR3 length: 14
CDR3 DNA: TGTGCCAGCAGCCAAGATAGCCCCGTCTATGGCTACACCTTC
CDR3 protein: CASSQDSPVYGYTF

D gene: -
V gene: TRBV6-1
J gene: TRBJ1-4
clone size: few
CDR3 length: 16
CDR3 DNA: TGTGCCAGCAGTGAAGGTTGGGAGACAGGTGGCGAAAAACTGTTTTTT
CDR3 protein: CASSEGWETGGEKLFF

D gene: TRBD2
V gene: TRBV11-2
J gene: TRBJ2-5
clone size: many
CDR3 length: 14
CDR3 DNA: TGTGCCAGCAGCTTCGGGACTAGTCAAGAGACCCAGTACTTC
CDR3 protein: CASSFGTSQETQYF